This entry concerns a single T cell receptor (beta chain). Its target is unknown. The CDR3 contains 16 residues. Per the germline V gene, CDR1 is SGHTA and CDR2 is FQGTGA. V was pared by 5 bases and J by 3 bases, with 11 bases of the junction left unmatched. The record originates from a study of blood T cells in healthy people across ages. Findings and caveats of the study: Higher diversity, along with more naive CD4+ cells, distinguished long-lived donors from aged donors. Because donor CMV status was unknown, expanded clonotype changes were possibly confounded.

A second about 7 to 11 cycle PCR used barcoded and J-beta primers. Tags on each cDNA molecule came from a template-switch adaptor with 12 random nucleotides. TCRdb used MiXCR to reprocess the 5' RACE reads, holding one entry per CDR3 protein. The sample holds about 1.6 million distinct CDR3 sequences, about 32% seen once. The sequence was obtained from a woman younger than 45 in good health. This chain joins TRBV7-3 and TRBJ2-5; TRBD2 matches at 8 bases. The sequencing sample was made of blood. In DNA form, the CDR3 reads TGTGCCAGCAGCCCCCTGGGTAGCGGGAAGAAAGAGACCCAGTACTTC. Encoded protein: CASSPLGSGKKETQYF.